This TCR beta chain was sequenced in a study of response to subunit inactivated influenza vaccine. Trimming left V 3 bases short and J 4 bases short, with 13 bases between. This CDR3 is 14 amino acids long. From germline, CDR1 is SGHKS and CDR2 YYEKEE (reference sequence). This clonotype has just a few counts. TCRdb itself ran the RT-PCR reads through MiXCR, one entry per CDR3 protein. The sample includes under 800,000 distinct CDR3 sequences, around 13% seen only once; the top ten take less than 7%. The chain couples TRBV5-5 to TRBJ2-5; a possible D gene is TRBD2 (6 bases). The sample was PBMCs from blood, taken less than 15 days before vaccination. This TCR came from a man aged 50 or older who received an inactivated influenza vaccine. The CDR3 region is CASSSSSGGETQYF. The CDR3 nucleotides read TGTGCCAGCAGCTCCAGCTCCGGGGGAGAGACCCAGTACTTC.